The clone carrying this T cell receptor (beta chain) was seen many times. Antigen specificity is unknown. Assay used: immunoSEQ multiplex PCR; TCRdb lists only in-frame clones, some missing. The sample shows approximately 180,000 clones, approximately 86% of them seen only once. These data are taken from a study of T cell responses to AZD1222 COVID-19 vaccine. General study results and limits: Females made up more of the donors, who were largely white British, and clonal diversity may have come out too low. Elevations in Spike-specific TCR breadth and depth followed administration of two AZD1222 doses. At study baseline, merely over 5 AZD1222 recipients were seropositive. Reports say nearly half of spike-specific TCRs go after unmutated variant regions.

Germline-derived CDR1 and CDR2 are SEHNR and FQNEAQ (reference sequence). Trimming removed 2 bases at V and 5 bases at J, with 13 bases between. CDR3 length: 14 amino acids. Sequenced material: peripheral blood, taken on day 0 of AZD1222 vaccination. The sequence was obtained from an adult in good health. V is TRBV7-9 and J is TRBJ2-7; the D gene could be TRBD1 or TRBD2 (5 bases each). DNA of the CDR3: TGTGCCAGCAGCTTATTAGGGACCCCCCACGAGCAGTACTTC. Translation gives CASSLLGTPHEQYF.